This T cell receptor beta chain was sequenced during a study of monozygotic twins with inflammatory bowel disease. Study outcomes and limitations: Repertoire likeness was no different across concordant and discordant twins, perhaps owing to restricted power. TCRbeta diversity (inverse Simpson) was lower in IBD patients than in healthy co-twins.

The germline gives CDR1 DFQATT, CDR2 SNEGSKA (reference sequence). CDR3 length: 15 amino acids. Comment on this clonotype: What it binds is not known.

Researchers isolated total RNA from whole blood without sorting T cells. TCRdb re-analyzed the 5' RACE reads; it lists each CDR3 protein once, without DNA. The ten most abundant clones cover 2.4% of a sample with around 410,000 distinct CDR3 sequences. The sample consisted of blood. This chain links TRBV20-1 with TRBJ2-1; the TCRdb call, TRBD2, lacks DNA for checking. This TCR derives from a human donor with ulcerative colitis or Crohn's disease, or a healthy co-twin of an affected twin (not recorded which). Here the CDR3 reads CSPYVGLAGGNEQFF.